This TCR beta chain derives from a study of blood T cell repertoires in COVID-19. Study details: Samples representing acute and convalescent COVID-19 were sourced from the United States, Italy and Spain. The analysed material was cDNA or gDNA that came from T cells, B-cell-depleted T cells, or PBMCs.

Germline V lookup: CDR1 LGHNT, CDR2 FRNRAP. V shed 1 base and J shed 8 bases, with 5 bases lying between them. There are 11 residues in the CDR3. As handled by the study authors: Amplifying reference gene primers gave estimates of nucleated cell counts. Libraries were prepared by immunoSEQ multiplex PCR; TCRdb keeps only in-frame clonotypes and omits some of them. The V and J calls and clone size were taken over from that table, and D and trimming were inferred from the DNA. This sample carries about 130,000 clones, around 80% of them seen once, and the ten largest clones take 37%. The source material was peripheral blood. The gene calls are TRBV12-5 and TRBJ1-1, with D perhaps TRBD1 (5 bases). This TCR was recovered from a man in his forties with active or convalescent COVID-19. CDR3 DNA sequence: TGTGCTAGTGGTTTGGGGACAGAAGCTTTCTTT. Translated: CASGLGTEAFF.